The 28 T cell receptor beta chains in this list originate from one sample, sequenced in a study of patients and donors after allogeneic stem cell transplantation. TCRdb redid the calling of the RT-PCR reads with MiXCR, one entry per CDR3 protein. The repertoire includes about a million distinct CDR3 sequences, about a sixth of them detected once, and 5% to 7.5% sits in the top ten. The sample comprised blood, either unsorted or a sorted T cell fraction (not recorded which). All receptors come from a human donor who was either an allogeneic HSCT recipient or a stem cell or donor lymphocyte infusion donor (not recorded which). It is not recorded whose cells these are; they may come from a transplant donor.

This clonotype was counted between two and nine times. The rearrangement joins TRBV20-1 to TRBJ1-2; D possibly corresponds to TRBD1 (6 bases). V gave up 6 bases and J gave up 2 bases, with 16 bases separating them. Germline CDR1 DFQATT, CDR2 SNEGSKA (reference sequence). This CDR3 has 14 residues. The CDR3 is CSAVPGQGNYGYTF. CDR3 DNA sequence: TGCAGTGCAGTCCCGGGACAAGGAAACTATGGCTACACCTTC.

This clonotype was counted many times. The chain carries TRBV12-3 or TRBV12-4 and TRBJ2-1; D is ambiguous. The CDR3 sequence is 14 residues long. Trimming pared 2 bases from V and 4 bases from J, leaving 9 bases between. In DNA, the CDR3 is TGTGCCAGCAGTTTAAGGACGGCTTACAATGAGCAGTTCTTC. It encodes CASSLRTAYNEQFF.

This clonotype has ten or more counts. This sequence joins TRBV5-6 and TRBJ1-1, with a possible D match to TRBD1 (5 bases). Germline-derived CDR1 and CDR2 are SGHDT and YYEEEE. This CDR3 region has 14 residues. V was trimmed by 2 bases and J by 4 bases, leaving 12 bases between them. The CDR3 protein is CASSLGAGTTEAFF. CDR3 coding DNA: TGTGCCAGCAGCTTAGGGGCAGGGACCACTGAAGCTTTCTTT.

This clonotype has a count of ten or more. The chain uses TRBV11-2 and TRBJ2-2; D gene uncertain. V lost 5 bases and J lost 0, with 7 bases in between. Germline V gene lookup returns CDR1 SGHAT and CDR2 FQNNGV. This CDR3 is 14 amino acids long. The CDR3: CASSRLSNTGELFF. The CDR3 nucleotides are TGTGCCAGCAGCCGTTTGTCGAACACCGGGGAGCTGTTTTTT.

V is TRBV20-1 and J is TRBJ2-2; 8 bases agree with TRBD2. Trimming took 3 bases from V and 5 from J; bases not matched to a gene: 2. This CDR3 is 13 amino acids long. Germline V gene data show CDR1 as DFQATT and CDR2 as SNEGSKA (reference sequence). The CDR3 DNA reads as TGCAGTGCTAGCCGGGGGGGTACCGGGGAGCTGTTTTTT. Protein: CSASRGGTGELFF.

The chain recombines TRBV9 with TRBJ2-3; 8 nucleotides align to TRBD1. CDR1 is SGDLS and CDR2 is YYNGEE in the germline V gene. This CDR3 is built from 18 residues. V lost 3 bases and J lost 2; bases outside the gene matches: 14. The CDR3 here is CASSERPSRTGTTDTQYF. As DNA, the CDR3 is TGTGCCAGCAGCGAGAGACCCTCCAGGACAGGGACCACAGATACGCAGTATTTT.

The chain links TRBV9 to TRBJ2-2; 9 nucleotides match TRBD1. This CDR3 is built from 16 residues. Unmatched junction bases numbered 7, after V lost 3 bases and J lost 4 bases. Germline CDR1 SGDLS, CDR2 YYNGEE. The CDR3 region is CASSDRTGAVTGELFF. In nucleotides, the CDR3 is TGTGCCAGCAGCGATAGGACAGGGGCAGTCACCGGGGAGCTGTTTTTT.

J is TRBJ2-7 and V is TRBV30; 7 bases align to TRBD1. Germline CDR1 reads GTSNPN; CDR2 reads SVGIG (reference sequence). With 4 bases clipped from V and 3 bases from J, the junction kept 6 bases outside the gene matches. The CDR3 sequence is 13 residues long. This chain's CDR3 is CAWTWDSYYEQYF. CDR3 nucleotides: TGTGCCTGGACGTGGGACAGTTACTACGAGCAGTACTTC.

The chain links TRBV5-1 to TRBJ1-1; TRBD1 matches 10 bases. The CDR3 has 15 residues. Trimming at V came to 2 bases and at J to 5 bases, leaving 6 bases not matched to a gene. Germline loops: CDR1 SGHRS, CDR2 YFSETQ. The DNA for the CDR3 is TGCGCCAGCAGCTTAACCGGGACAGGGGTTACTGAAGCTTTCTTT. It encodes CASSLTGTGVTEAFF.

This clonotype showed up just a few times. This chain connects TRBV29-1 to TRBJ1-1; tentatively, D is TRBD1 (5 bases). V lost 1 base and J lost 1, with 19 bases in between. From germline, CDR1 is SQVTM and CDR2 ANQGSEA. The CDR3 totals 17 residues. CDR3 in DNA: TGCAGCGTTGAAGGGTACGAGCAGAGTGGGACGAACACTGAAGCTTTCTTT. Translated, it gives CSVEGYEQSGTNTEAFF.

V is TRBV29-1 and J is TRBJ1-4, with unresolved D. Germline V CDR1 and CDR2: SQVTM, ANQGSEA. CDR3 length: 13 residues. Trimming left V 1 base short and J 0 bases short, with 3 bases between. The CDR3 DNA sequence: TGCAGCGTTGAAGTTGCAACTAATGAAAAACTGTTTTTT. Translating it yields CSVEVATNEKLFF.

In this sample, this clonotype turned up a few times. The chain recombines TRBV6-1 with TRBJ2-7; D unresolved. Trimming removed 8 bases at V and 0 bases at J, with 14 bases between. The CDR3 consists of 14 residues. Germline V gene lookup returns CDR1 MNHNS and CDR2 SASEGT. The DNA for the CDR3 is TGTGCCAGCTGGAGCACGATGAGCTCCTACGAGCAGTACTTC. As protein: CASWSTMSSYEQYF.

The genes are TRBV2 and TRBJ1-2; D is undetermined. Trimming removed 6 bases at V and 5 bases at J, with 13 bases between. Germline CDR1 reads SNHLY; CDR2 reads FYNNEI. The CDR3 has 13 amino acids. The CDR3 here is CASRLRIGYGYTF. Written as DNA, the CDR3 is TGTGCCAGCAGATTGAGAATCGGATATGGCTACACCTTC.

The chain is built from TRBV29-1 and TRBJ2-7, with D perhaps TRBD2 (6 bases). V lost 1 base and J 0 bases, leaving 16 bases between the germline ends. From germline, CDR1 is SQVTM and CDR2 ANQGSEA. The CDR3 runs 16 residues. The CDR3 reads CSVEAWDGGFSYEQYF. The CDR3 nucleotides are TGCAGCGTTGAAGCGTGGGACGGGGGATTCTCCTACGAGCAGTACTTC.

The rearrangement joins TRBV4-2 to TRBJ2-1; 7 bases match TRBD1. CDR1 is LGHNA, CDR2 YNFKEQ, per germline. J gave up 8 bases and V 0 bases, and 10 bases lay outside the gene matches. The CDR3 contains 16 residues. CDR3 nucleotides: TGTGCCAGCAGCCAAGATCCCTGGACAGGAAGGGATGAGCAGTTCTTC. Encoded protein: CASSQDPWTGRDEQFF.

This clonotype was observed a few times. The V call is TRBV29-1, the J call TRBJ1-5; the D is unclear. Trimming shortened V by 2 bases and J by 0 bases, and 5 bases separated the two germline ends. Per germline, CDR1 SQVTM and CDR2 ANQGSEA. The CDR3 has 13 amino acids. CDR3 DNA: TGCAGCGTTGAATACAATAGCAATCAGCCCCAGCATTTT. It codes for CSVEYNSNQPQHF.

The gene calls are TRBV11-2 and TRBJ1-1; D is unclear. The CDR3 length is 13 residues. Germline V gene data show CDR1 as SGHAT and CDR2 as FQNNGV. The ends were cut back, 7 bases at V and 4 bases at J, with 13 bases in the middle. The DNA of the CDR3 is TGTGCCAGCACCCCCCGCCGGGGCACTGAAGCTTTCTTT. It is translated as CASTPRRGTEAFF.

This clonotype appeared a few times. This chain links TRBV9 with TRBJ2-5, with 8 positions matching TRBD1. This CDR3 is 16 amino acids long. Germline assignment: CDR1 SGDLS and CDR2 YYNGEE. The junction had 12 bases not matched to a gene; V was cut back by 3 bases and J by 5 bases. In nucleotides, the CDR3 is TGTGCCAGCAGCGGATCAGCCCCAGGGGGCTCCGAGACCCAGTACTTC. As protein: CASSGSAPGGSETQYF.

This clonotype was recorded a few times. The chain's CDR3 is CASSPLTGALGTGELFF. In DNA, the CDR3 is TGTGCCAGCAGTCCGTTGACAGGGGCCCTTGGGACCGGGGAGCTGTTTTTT. The V gene is TRBV12-3 or TRBV12-4, the J gene TRBJ2-2, with 8 positions matching TRBD1. The CDR3 runs 17 residues. Trimming removed 5 bases from V and 5 bases from J; junction bases left unmatched: 13.

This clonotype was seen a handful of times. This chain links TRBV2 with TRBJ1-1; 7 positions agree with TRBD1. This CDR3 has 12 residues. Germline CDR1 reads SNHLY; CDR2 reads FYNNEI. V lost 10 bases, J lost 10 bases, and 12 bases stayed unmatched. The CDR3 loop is CATTTRQGGAFF. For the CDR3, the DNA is TGTGCCACCACCACTCGACAGGGAGGAGCTTTCTTT.

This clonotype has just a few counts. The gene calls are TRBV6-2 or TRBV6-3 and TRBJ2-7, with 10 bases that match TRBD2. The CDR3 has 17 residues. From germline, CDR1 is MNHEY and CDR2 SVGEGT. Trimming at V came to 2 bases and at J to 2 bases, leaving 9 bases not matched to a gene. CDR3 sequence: CASSYQTSGKLPYEQYF. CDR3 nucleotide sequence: TGTGCCAGCAGTTACCAAACTAGCGGGAAGCTTCCCTACGAGCAGTACTTC.

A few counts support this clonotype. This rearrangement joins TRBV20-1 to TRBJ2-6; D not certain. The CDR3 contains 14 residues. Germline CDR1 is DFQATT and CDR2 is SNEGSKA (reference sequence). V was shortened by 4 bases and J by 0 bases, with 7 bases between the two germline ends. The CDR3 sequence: CSATSLSGANVLTF. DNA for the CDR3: TGCAGTGCTACATCCCTCTCTGGGGCCAACGTCCTGACTTTC.

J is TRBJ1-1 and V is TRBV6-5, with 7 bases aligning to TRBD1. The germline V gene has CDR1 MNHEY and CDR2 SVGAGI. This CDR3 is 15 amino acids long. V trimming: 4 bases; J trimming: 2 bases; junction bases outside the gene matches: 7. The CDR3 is CASSSQGGINTEAFF. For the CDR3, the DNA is TGTGCCAGCAGTTCTCAGGGGGGGATAAACACTGAAGCTTTCTTT.

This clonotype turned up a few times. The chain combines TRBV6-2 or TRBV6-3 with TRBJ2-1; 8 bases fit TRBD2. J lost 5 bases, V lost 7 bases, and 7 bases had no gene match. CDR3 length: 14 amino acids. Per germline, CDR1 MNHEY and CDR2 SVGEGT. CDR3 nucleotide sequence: TGTGCCAGCAAGCGGGAGTCGATTAACAATGAGCAGTTCTTC. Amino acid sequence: CASKRESINNEQFF.

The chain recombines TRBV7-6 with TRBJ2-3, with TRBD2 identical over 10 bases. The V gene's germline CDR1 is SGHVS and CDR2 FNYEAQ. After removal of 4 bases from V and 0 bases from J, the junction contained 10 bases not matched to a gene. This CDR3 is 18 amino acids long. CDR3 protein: CASSSTSGDGSSTDTQYF. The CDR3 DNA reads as TGTGCCAGCAGCTCCACTAGCGGGGATGGATCTAGCACAGATACGCAGTATTTT. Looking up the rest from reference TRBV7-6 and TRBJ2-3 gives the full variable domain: GAGVSQSPRYKVTKRGQDVALRCDPISGHVSLYWYRQALGQGPEFLTYFNYEAQQDKSGLPNDRFSAERPEGSISTLTIQRTEQRDSAMYRCASSSTSGDGSSTDTQYFGPGTRLTVL.

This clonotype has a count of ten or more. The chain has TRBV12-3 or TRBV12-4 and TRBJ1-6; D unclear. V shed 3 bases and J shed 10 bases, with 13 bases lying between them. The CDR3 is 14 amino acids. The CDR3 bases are TGTGCCAGCAGTTTTGTGGGAAGTAACTCACCCCTCCACTTT. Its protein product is CASSFVGSNSPLHF.

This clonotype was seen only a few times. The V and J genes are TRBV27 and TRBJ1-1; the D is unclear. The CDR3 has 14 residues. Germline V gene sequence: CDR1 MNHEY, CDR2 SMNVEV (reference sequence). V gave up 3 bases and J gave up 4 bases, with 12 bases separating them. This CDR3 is CASSFRGTGTEAFF. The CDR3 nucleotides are TGTGCCAGCAGTTTTAGAGGTACCGGCACTGAAGCTTTCTTT.

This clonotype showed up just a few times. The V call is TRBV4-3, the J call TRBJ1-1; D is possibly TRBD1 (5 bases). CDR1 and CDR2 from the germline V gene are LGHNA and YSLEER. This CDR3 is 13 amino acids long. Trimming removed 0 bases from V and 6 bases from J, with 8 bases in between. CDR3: CASSQDAGPEAFF. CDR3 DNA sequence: TGCGCCAGCAGCCAAGACGCAGGGCCTGAAGCTTTCTTT.